The 3 T cell receptor beta chains reported below all come from one sample, sequenced in a study of T cells in Graves' hyperthyroidism and ophthalmopathy (dated by TCRdb to the late 2010s). The library was made by multiplex PCR. TCRdb names Illumina HiSeq 2000 as the instrument used. Amplification of TCR beta CDR3 regions was carried out from RNA transcripts. The first round of RT-PCR for the TCR CDR3 was performed with the HTBI primer set and the Qiagen OneStep RT-PCR kit. The raw public reads went through TCRdb reprocessing: fastp at Q25, MiXCR clone calling, in-frame beta chains kept. Rows merge per CDR3 protein into single entries with the most common DNA and genes. The table for this sample lists 600,000 or so distinct CDR3 sequences; around 16% of them were counted only once. Over 3.5% of the sample is held by the ten biggest clonotypes. Sequencing was performed on blood. Receptors were obtained from a woman aged 25-40 years with Graves' hyperthyroidism.

On this clonotype itself: The conserved final phenylalanine or tryptophan is absent from the CDR3, which likely points to a read error. The CDR3 nucleotides are TGTGCCACCGCGGCGAGGACAGATACGCAGTATTCT. This gives the protein CATAARTDTQYS. The chain is built from TRBV6-1 and TRBJ2-3; the D is unclear. Germline-derived CDR1 and CDR2 are MNHNS and SASEGT. The CDR3 contains 12 residues. Trimming stripped 10 bases from V and 3 bases from J, with 11 bases between.

This clonotype was seen a handful of times. The genes are TRBV5-1 and TRBJ2-3; 7 nucleotides align to TRBD1. Trimming took 0 bases from V and 2 from J; bases not matched to a gene: 6. Germline loops: CDR1 SGHRS, CDR2 YFSETQ. This CDR3 has 16 amino acids. CDR3 region: CASSLVKGQNTDTQYF. Here the CDR3 DNA reads TGCGCCAGCAGCTTGGTTAAGGGACAGAACACAGATACGCAGTATTTT. Together with reference TRBV5-1 and TRBJ2-3, the CDR3 gives the full variable domain: KAGVTQTPRYLIKTRGQQVTLSCSPISGHRSVSWYQQTPGQGLQFLFEYFSETQRNKGNFPGRFSGRQFSNSRSEMNVSTLELGDSALYLCASSLVKGQNTDTQYFGPGTRLTVL.

J is TRBJ2-7 and V is TRBV5-1; TRBD1 aligns across 8 bases. V shed 3 bases, J shed 4 bases, and the junction held 9 bases outside the gene matches. Germline CDR1 reads SGHRS; CDR2 reads YFSETQ. This CDR3 has 15 amino acids. This chain's CDR3 is CASSSTGTGWYEQYF. In DNA, the CDR3 is TGCGCCAGCAGCTCGACCGGGACAGGATGGTACGAGCAGTACTTC.